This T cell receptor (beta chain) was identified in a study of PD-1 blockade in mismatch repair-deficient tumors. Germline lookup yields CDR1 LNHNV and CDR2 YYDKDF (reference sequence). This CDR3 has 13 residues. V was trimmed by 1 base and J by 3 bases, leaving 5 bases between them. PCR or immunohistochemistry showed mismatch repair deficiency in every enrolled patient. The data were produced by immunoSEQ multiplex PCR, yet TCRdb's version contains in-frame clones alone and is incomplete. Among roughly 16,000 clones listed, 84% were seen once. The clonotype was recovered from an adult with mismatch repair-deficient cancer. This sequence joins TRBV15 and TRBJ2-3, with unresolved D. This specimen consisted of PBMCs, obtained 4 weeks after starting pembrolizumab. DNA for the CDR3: TGTGCCACCAGCAGAGGACTTACAGATACGCAGTATTTT. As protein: CATSRGLTDTQYF.